This TCR beta chain was sequenced during a study of blood T cell repertoires in COVID-19. Study-level background: T cells, B-cell-depleted T cells, or PBMCs provided the cDNA or gDNA that served as material.

Germline assignment: CDR1 LNHDA and CDR2 SQIVND (reference sequence). The CDR3 has 13 residues. Trimming took off 3 bases at V and 3 bases at J, with 9 bases between the two ends. The Seattle patients joined while their infection was active and were tracked longitudinally afterward. Sequenced by immunoSEQ multiplex PCR; TCRdb stores in-frame clones only, minus some. This table has about 150,000 clones, approximately 86% appearing once. The specimen sequenced was peripheral blood. The sequence derives from an elderly woman with COVID-19, enrolled during active disease. The chain employs TRBV19 and TRBJ2-7, with D possibly matching TRBD2 (6 bases). The CDR3 loop reads CASSIGGGYEQYF. The CDR3, as DNA: TGTGCCAGTAGTATTGGGGGAGGCTACGAGCAGTACTTC.